These 4 T cell receptor beta chains originate from one sample sequenced in a study of glioma-infiltrating T cells. Using RNA template, CDR3s of TCR alpha and beta were amplified with iRepertoire arm-PCR. TCRdb ran MiXCR on the multiplex PCR reads and lists one entry per CDR3 protein. The sample lists 95,000 to 150,000 distinct CDR3 sequences, more than 20% occurring once. Specimen: glioma tissue, nonneoplastic brain tissue, or PBMCs (not recorded which). All receptors derive from a human donor with low-grade glioma or glioblastoma, undergoing nonglioma brain surgery, or in good health (not recorded which).

This clonotype was recorded a few times. V and J are TRBV4-3 and TRBJ2-7, with D hard to call. CDR3 length equals 14 residues. Trimming removed 0 bases from V and 2 bases from J, with 8 bases in between. Germline CDR1 LGHNA, CDR2 YSLEER. The CDR3 DNA sequence: TGCGCCAGCAGCCAAGAACGGCTCACCTACGAGCAGTACTTC. Translating gives CASSQERLTYEQYF.

Details on this clonotype: An end of the junction does not agree with germline; a read error may underlie this. J is TRBJ1-1 and V is TRBV20-1; no definite D call. This CDR3 is built from 16 residues. The germline gives CDR1 DFQATT, CDR2 SNEGSKA (reference sequence). CDR3 amino acids: CSADWTGVPLNTGAFF. CDR3 nucleotide sequence: TGCAGTGCTGATTGGACGGGAGTTCCCTTGAACACTGGAGCTTTCTTC.

In regard to this clonotype: A read error is possible here, since a much larger clone lies one base away. The chain combines TRBV7-8 with TRBJ1-1; no clear D. V was shortened by 6 bases and J by 7 bases, with 15 bases between the two germline ends. In germline, CDR1 is SGHVS, CDR2 FQNEAQ. The CDR3 runs to 13 residues. The CDR3 nucleotides read TGTGCCAGCAGGGAAGGTAGTTTCATTGAAGCTTTCTTT. Amino acid sequence: CASREGSFIEAFF.

On this clonotype itself: The junction departs from germline at one end; a sequencing error may be responsible. The rearrangement joins TRBV10-2 to TRBJ1-1, with D perhaps matching TRBD1 (6 bases). The CDR3 loop spans 13 amino acids. Germline-derived CDR1 and CDR2 are WSHSY and SAAADI. CDR3 coding DNA: TGTGCCAGCAGTGACAGGCAGCAAACTGAAGCTTTCTTT. Translated, it gives CASSDRQQTEAFF.